The rows below give T cell receptor beta chains drawn from one sample of a study of T cells in Graves' hyperthyroidism and ophthalmopathy. TCRdb re-called the multiplex PCR reads through MiXCR, storing one row per CDR3 protein. The table lists about 560,000 distinct CDR3 sequences, approximately 16% of them singletons. The specimen was blood. The receptor set was obtained from a woman younger than 35 with Graves' hyperthyroidism. Each CDR3 is given with its conserved first and last residue. The order of the fields is J gene, clone size, D gene, V gene, CDR3 DNA, CDR3 protein. The D gene is left open where the match is weak. Clone size is not always given. Where it is, it says once, few, many or a class for expanded clones.

>TRBJ2-5|many|NA|TRBV2
TGTGCCAGCAGGATCGAGACCCAGTACTTC
CASRIETQYF
>TRBJ2-3|many|TRBD2|TRBV27
TGTGCCAGCAGTTTATCGTCGCAGCTAGCGGGCTTACGCACAGATACGCAGTATTTT
CASSLSSQLAGLRTDTQYF
>TRBJ2-7|many|NA|TRBV12-5
TGTGCTAGTGGTTTGTCCGGGGACCGGGAGCAGTACTTC
CASGLSGDREQYF
>TRBJ2-7|many|TRBD1|TRBV7-9
TGTGCCAGCAGGAGCGGACAGGGCGGAAGGGAGCAGTACTTC
CASRSGQGGREQYF
>TRBJ2-1|many|TRBD2|TRBV2
TGTGCCAGCAGTCCAGGACTAGCGGGAGGCTCCTACAATGAGCAGTTCTTC
CASSPGLAGGSYNEQFF
>TRBJ2-3|NA|TRBD1|TRBV25-1
TGTGCCAGCAGTGACCCCGGACAGGAGATTACAGATACGCAGTATTTT
CASSDPGQEITDTQYF
>TRBJ2-1|NA|TRBD2|TRBV6-4
TGTGCCAGCAGTCCAACTAGCGAAGAAGAGCAGTTCTTC
CASSPTSEEEQFF
>TRBJ2-7|NA|TRBD2|TRBV28
TGTGCCAGCAGTTGGACCGAGACTAGCCCCTACGAGCAGTACTTC
CASSWTETSPYEQYF
>TRBJ2-3|NA|NA|TRBV7-9
TGTGCCAGGGGGCCAGATGGGGCAGATACGCAGTATTTT
CARGPDGADTQYF
>TRBJ1-2|many|NA|TRBV5-5
TGTGCCAGCAGCCCAAGTTCGACGTATGGCTACACCTTC
CASSPSSTYGYTF
>TRBJ2-7|many|TRBD1|TRBV7-2
TGTGCCAGCAGCCCCCAGGGGGCCACCCCCTACGAGCAGTACTTC
CASSPQGATPYEQYF
>TRBJ1-1|NA|TRBD1|TRBV20-1
TGCAGTGCTAGGGAGGACAGGGGGTATACTGAAGCTTTCTTT
CSAREDRGYTEAFF
>TRBJ1-5|many|NA|TRBV28
TGTGCCAGCAGTTTAGCGGGGGGGTTGCAGCAGCCCCAGCATTTT
CASSLAGGLQQPQHF
>TRBJ2-3|many|NA|TRBV11-3
TGTGCCAGCAGCTTAAGTTTAGCGGAGGACACAGATACGCAGTATTTT
CASSLSLAEDTDTQYF
>TRBJ2-7|NA|NA|TRBV7-9
TGTGCCAGCAGCCCCCAAGGGGGCTCCTACGAGCAGTACTTC
CASSPQGGSYEQYF
>TRBJ1-6|few|NA|TRBV20-1
TGCAGTGCTAGAGATAGCCCCAGGAATTCACCCCTCCACTTT
CSARDSPRNSPLHF
>TRBJ2-1|many|NA|TRBV29-1
TGCAGCGTAAAAAAGGGAGAGCGAGGGAGTGCGGATGAGCAGTTCTTC
CSVKKGERGSADEQFF
>TRBJ1-1|many|NA|TRBV30
TGTGCCTGGAGTTTCGAAGGGAGGACTGAAGCTTTCTTT
CAWSFEGRTEAFF
>TRBJ2-1|many|NA|TRBV10-3
TGTGCCATCAGTGGGAGGACCGAAAGCTCCTACAATGAGCAGTTCTTC
CAISGRTESSYNEQFF
>TRBJ2-7|few|TRBD1|TRBV20-1
TGCAGTGCCGACAGGGTTTACGAGCAGTACTTC
CSADRVYEQYF
>TRBJ1-2|NA|TRBD1|TRBV19
TGTGCCAGTAGTGACAGGGGCGGCGGATATTATGGCTACACCTTC
CASSDRGGGYYGYTF
>TRBJ2-1|few|NA|TRBV28
TGTGCCAGCAGCTACCCCGAGGTAGCGGACCTCTACAATGAGCAGTTCTTC
CASSYPEVADLYNEQFF
>TRBJ2-7|many|TRBD2|TRBV20-1
TGCAGTGCTAGACCCGGGACGGGGGGGTACGAGCAGTACTTC
CSARPGTGGYEQYF
>TRBJ2-4|NA|NA|TRBV20-1
TGCAGTGCTAGTTCTTATCCAGCCAAAAACATTCAGTACTTC
CSASSYPAKNIQYF
>TRBJ2-5|many|NA|TRBV7-2
TGTGCCAGCAGCTTAGTAGGGACTGGGCTGGAGACCCAGTACTTC
CASSLVGTGLETQYF
>TRBJ1-6|NA|TRBD1|TRBV20-1
TGCAGTGCTAGGGAGGGACAGGGGATTCGGAATTCACCCCTCCACTTT
CSAREGQGIRNSPLHF
>TRBJ1-1|many|NA|TRBV7-2
TGTGCCAGCAGCTTAGAAAGCGGACACTTGAACACTGAAGCTTTCTTT
CASSLESGHLNTEAFF
>TRBJ2-1|many|NA|TRBV11-2
TGTGCCAGCAGCTCGAGGTTTGGCGAGCAGTTCTTC
CASSSRFGEQFF
>TRBJ2-3|few|NA|TRBV5-5
TGTGCCAGCAGCTTCGGGGACGCAGGGTGGAATACGCAGTATTTT
CASSFGDAGWNTQYF
>TRBJ2-3|many|NA|TRBV7-8
TGTGCCAGCAGCTCTATGAGCACAGATACGCAGTATTTT
CASSSMSTDTQYF